This entry lists 20 T cell receptor beta chains sequenced from one sample in a study of blood T cell repertoires in COVID-19. Some clones are missing from TCRdb's copy, which holds only in-frame ones; the method was immunoSEQ multiplex PCR. The table shows 50,000 to 70,000 clones, with roughly two thirds occurring only once. Sequencing was carried out using PBMCs or T cells enriched from blood (not recorded which). These receptors were obtained from a woman aged 55-70 years who had been exposed to COVID-19.

The rearrangement joins TRBV29-1 to TRBJ2-7; D possibly corresponds to TRBD1 (6 bases). Germline-derived CDR1 and CDR2 are SQVTM and ANQGSEA. V lost 6 bases, J lost 3 bases, and 21 bases lay in between. The CDR3 is 15 residues long. CDR3 sequence: CSVSYWDGTIYEQYF. CDR3 sequence (DNA): TGCAGCGTATCCTATTGGGACGGGACAATCTACGAGCAGTACTTC.

V gene TRBV7-2 combines with J gene TRBJ2-3; weak D call: TRBD2 (5 bases). V gave up 1 base and J gave up 6 bases, with 14 bases separating them. This CDR3 is 15 amino acids long. Germline assignment: CDR1 SGHTA and CDR2 FQGNSA. The CDR3 DNA reads as TGTGCCAGCAGCTTAGATAGTCTACCGGGGGATACGCAGTATTTT. Translating gives CASSLDSLPGDTQYF.

This clone was detected a few times. The V and J genes are TRBV5-8 and TRBJ1-5; D is perhaps TRBD1 (6 bases). The CDR3 totals 15 residues. Deletions cut 3 bases from V and 6 bases from J, with 16 bases between. Germline assignment: CDR1 SGHTS and CDR2 YDEGEE. The CDR3 nucleotides read TGTGCCAGCAGCTGGACAGAAGTTGTGGGTCAGCCCCAGCATTTT. The encoded protein is CASSWTEVVGQPQHF. The whole variable domain, filled in from reference TRBV5-8 and TRBJ1-5, reads EAGVTQSPTHLIKTRGQQATLRCSPISGHTSVYWYQQALGLGLQFLLWYDEGEERNRGNFPPRFSGRQFPNYSSELNVNALELEDSALYLCASSWTEVVGQPQHFGDGTRLSIL.

This clone was counted a few times. The chain employs TRBV3-1 (or the pseudogene TRBV3-2) and TRBJ1-1, with a tentative D call TRBD1 (6 bases). V lost 5 bases, J lost 6 bases, and 19 bases lay in between. This CDR3 spans 15 amino acids. Germline values: CDR1 LGHDT, CDR2 YNNKEL (reference sequence). In DNA form, the CDR3 reads TGTGCCAGCAGCGGCCGTACAGGGCAGGGTGCTGAAGCTTTCTTT. This gives the protein CASSGRTGQGAEAFF.

This sequence joins TRBV12-2 and TRBJ1-5. TRBV12-2 is annotated as a pseudogene. This CDR3 comprises 17 residues. The CDR3 spells CASRLPLLGASNQPQHF. DNA of the CDR3: TGTGCAAGTCGCTTACCCCTGTTGGGAGCTAGCAATCAGCCCCAGCATTTT.

This chain uses TRBV4-3 with TRBJ1-4, with no clear D. Germline V lookup: CDR1 LGHNA, CDR2 YSLEER. The V end lost 0 bases, the J end lost 0 bases, and 8 bases lay between the germline ends. The CDR3 consists of 16 residues. The CDR3 DNA reads as TGCGCCAGCAGCCAAGATTACGGGGCAACTAATGAAAAACTGTTTTTT. It yields the protein CASSQDYGATNEKLFF.

The chain couples TRBV18 to TRBJ1-1; TRBD1 is a possible D gene (6 bases). This CDR3 comprises 15 residues. Trimming removed 6 bases from V and 3 bases from J, with 17 bases in between. Germline CDR1 KGHSH, CDR2 LQKENI. CDR3 in amino acids: CASSPNIPGDTEAFF. CDR3 DNA: TGTGCCAGCTCCCCTAATATCCCAGGGGACACTGAAGCTTTCTTT.

The genes are TRBV19 and TRBJ2-1; TRBD2 agrees at 13 bases. V was clipped by 3 bases and J by 6 bases; unmatched bases: 11. Per germline, CDR1 LNHDA and CDR2 SQIVND (reference sequence). The CDR3 runs to 18 residues. The CDR3 bases are TGTGCCAGTAGTATTTCTGGACTAGCGGGAGCTCAATTCAATGAGCAGTTCTTC. Protein: CASSISGLAGAQFNEQFF.

In this sample, this clone turned up a few times. The junction departs from germline at one end; a sequencing error may be responsible. The CDR3 DNA is TGTGCCAGCAGCGAAGACAGGGGAGCTAACTATGGCTACACCTTC. This encodes CASSEDRGANYGYTF. V is TRBV6-1 and J is TRBJ1-2, with 8 bases aligning to TRBD1. This CDR3 has 15 residues. Per the germline V gene, CDR1 is MNHNS and CDR2 is SASEGT.

CDR3 sequence (DNA): TGTGCCAGCAAGAGGACAGGCCCCACTGAAGCTTTCTTT. This gives the protein CASKRTGPTEAFF. The J gene is TRBJ1-1, the V gene TRBV7-8; 7 positions agree with TRBD1. Germline V gene data show CDR1 as SGHVS and CDR2 as FQNEAQ. V dropped 7 bases and J dropped 4; count of bases not matched to a gene: 6. This CDR3 comprises 13 residues. Filled out from reference TRBV7-8 and TRBJ1-1, the complete variable domain reads GAGVSQSPRYKVAKRGQDVALRCDPISGHVSLFWYQQALGQGPEFLTYFQNEAQLDKSGLPSDRFFAERPEGSVSTLKIQRTQQEDSAVYLCASKRTGPTEAFFGQGTRLTVV.

This clone was recorded a few times. The chain links TRBV7-9 to TRBJ2-2; D may be TRBD2 (5 bases). The CDR3 is made up of 13 amino acids. V lost 3 bases and J lost 9, with 11 bases in between. Germline V gene sequence: CDR1 SEHNR, CDR2 FQNEAQ (reference sequence). The CDR3 protein is CASSLGEGRELFF. DNA for the CDR3: TGTGCCAGCAGCTTGGGCGAGGGCCGGGAGCTGTTTTTT.

This clone was picked up a small number of times. The gene calls are TRBV6-5 and TRBJ2-1, with D perhaps matching TRBD2 (6 bases). CDR1 and CDR2 from the germline V gene are MNHEY and SVGAGI. The germline V and J ends were trimmed by 4 bases and 1 base, with 11 bases remaining between them. The CDR3 loop spans 15 amino acids. This CDR3 is CASSWAGMSYNEQFF. The CDR3 DNA follows: TGTGCCAGCAGTTGGGCGGGAATGTCCTACAATGAGCAGTTCTTC.

This clone showed up just a few times. The rearrangement uses TRBV3-1 (or the pseudogene TRBV3-2) and TRBJ1-1; D is uncertain. The germline V gene has CDR1 LGHDT and CDR2 YNNKEL (reference sequence). The V gene lost 11 bases and the J gene lost 5 bases, with 21 bases spanning the gap. This CDR3 region has 14 residues. The CDR3 coding sequence is TGTGCCGCAAGATCGGGTCTCGGAGAAACTGAAGCTTTCTTT. Residues: CAARSGLGETEAFF.

The genes are TRBV6-1 and TRBJ2-1; D is unclear. The CDR3 consists of 19 residues. The V gene's germline CDR1 is MNHNS and CDR2 SASEGT. V was pared by 2 bases and J by 9 bases, with 29 bases between. The CDR3 bases are TGTGCCAGCAGTGAATCATTCTTTAGAGCGTGGCAGAAGTTAGGTGAGCAGTTCTTC. Its translation is CASSESFFRAWQKLGEQFF.

The chain has TRBV25-1 and TRBJ1-5, with TRBD1 identical over 8 bases. Germline CDR1 and CDR2: MGHDK and SYGVNS. This CDR3 comprises 13 residues. The V segment lost 3 bases and the J segment 7 bases; nucleotides outside the gene matches: 2. CDR3 sequence (DNA): TGTGCCAGCAGTGACCAGGGGGCCCAGCCCCAGCATTTT. Translation: CASSDQGAQPQHF.

This rearrangement joins TRBV30 to TRBJ1-3, with unresolved D. CDR1 is GTSNPN and CDR2 is SVGIG in the germline V gene (reference sequence). The CDR3 totals 15 residues. V lost 3 bases to trimming and J lost 0 bases, with 12 bases between them. CDR3 in DNA: TGTGCCTGGAGGAGAAAGAGTGCCTCTGGAAACACCATATATTTT. Translation gives CAWRRKSASGNTIYF. The full variable domain, in which reference TRBV30 and TRBJ1-3 provide the parts outside the CDR3, is SQTIHQWPATLVQPVGSPLSLECTVEGTSNPNLYWYRQAAGRGLQLLFYSVGIGQISSEVPQNLSASRPQDRQFILSSKKLLLSDSGFYLCAWRRKSASGNTIYFGEGSWLTVV.

This clone appeared once. This chain links TRBV3-1 (or the pseudogene TRBV3-2) with TRBJ1-6, with D maybe TRBD1 (6 bases). V was pared by 0 bases and J by 3 bases, with 9 bases between. The CDR3 is 16 amino acids. Germline CDR1 LGHDT, CDR2 YNNKEL (reference sequence). For the CDR3, the DNA is TGTGCCAGCAGCCAAGAGGGACAACTCTATAATTCACCCCTCCACTTT. Translated: CASSQEGQLYNSPLHF.

The CDR3 nucleotides read TGCGCCAGCAGCCAGCTACTAGCGCCACAAGAGACCCAGTACTTC. Residues: CASSQLLAPQETQYF. The chain has TRBV4-1 and TRBJ2-5, with 7 bases identical to TRBD2. J lost 2 bases, V lost 3 bases, and 6 bases had no gene match. The germline CDR1 and CDR2 sequences are MGHRA and YSYEKL. This CDR3 has 15 amino acids.

This chain connects TRBV29-1 to TRBJ1-2, with D maybe TRBD1 (5 bases). In germline, CDR1 is SQVTM, CDR2 ANQGSEA. Trimming stripped 0 bases from V and 4 bases from J, with 18 bases between. CDR3 size: 16 residues. CDR3 DNA: TGCAGCGTTGAAGATCGTGAGGACATTAGGAGCTATGGCTACACCTTC. This sequence encodes CSVEDREDIRSYGYTF.

This sequence joins TRBV19 and TRBJ1-2; no firm D call. V was pared by 7 bases and J by 6 bases, with 18 bases between. Germline V gene sequence: CDR1 LNHDA, CDR2 SQIVND (reference sequence). The CDR3 totals 14 residues. The CDR3 DNA reads as TGTGCCAGTAACCTACGAGGGCAGTCTCATGGCTACACCTTC. Residues: CASNLRGQSHGYTF.